The 11 T cell receptor beta chains given below trace back to one sample, sequenced in a study of blood T cell repertoires in COVID-19. TCRdb's copy holds only in-frame clones and misses some; the assay was immunoSEQ multiplex PCR. The data contain roughly 200,000 clones, approximately 85% of them seen just once; the ten biggest clones take up 5% to 8%. The sequenced sample consisted of PBMCs or T cells enriched from blood (not recorded which). Receptors originate from a man in his forties who had recovered from COVID-19.

This rearrangement joins TRBV3-1 (or the pseudogene TRBV3-2) to TRBJ1-1, with D possibly TRBD1 on 5 matching bases. CDR3 length: 14 amino acids. V was pared by 3 bases and J by 7 bases, with 15 bases between. Germline CDR1 is LGHDT and CDR2 is YNNKEL (reference sequence). The CDR3 loop reads CASSHRGGTDEAFF. The CDR3 coding sequence is TGTGCCAGCAGCCACCGGGGAGGGACTGATGAAGCTTTCTTT.

The chain joins TRBV11-2 to TRBJ2-7; 8 nucleotides agree with TRBD1. The germline V gene encodes CDR1 SGHAT and CDR2 FQNNGV. V dropped 5 bases and J dropped 7; count of bases not matched to a gene: 10. This CDR3 is built from 14 residues. The DNA of the CDR3 is TGTGCCAGCAGCATTTTTCAGGGGGCGCGAGAGCAGTACTTC. It is translated as CASSIFQGAREQYF.

The chain employs TRBV6-1 and TRBJ1-5; perhaps TRBD1 as D (6 bases). This CDR3 is 15 amino acids long. CDR1 and CDR2 from the germline V gene are MNHNS and SASEGT. V shed 0 bases and J shed 5 bases, with 11 bases lying between them. This CDR3 reads CASSEAGGLHQPQHF. CDR3 coding DNA: TGTGCCAGCAGTGAAGCGGGGGGGCTTCATCAGCCCCAGCATTTT.

The chain uses TRBV7-6 and TRBJ2-1; 9 bases are a match to TRBD1. Per germline, CDR1 SGHVS and CDR2 FNYEAQ. The CDR3 contains 16 residues. Trimming removed 4 bases from V and 5 bases from J; junction bases left unmatched: 9. CDR3 coding DNA: TGTGCCAGCAGCTCAACCGGGACAGGGCCCCACAATGAGCAGTTCTTC. Translated, it gives CASSSTGTGPHNEQFF.

The chain links TRBV28 to TRBJ2-1; tentative D call: TRBD2 (5 bases). V dropped 7 bases and J dropped 0 bases, with 13 bases sitting between them. In germline, CDR1 is MDHEN, CDR2 SYDVKM. This CDR3 has 15 amino acids. Here the CDR3 reads CASTIGGSSYNEQFF. CDR3 nucleotides: TGTGCCAGCACCATTGGAGGTAGCTCCTACAATGAGCAGTTCTTC.

This chain's CDR3 is CASSRGSSGGADEQFF. CDR3 sequence (DNA): TGTGCCAGCAGCCGAGGGAGTAGCGGGGGGGCTGATGAGCAGTTCTTC. The chain links TRBV9 to TRBJ2-1; 11 nucleotides align to TRBD2. J gave up 8 bases and V 4 bases, and 11 bases lay outside the gene matches. CDR3 length: 16 amino acids. Looked up from germline, CDR1 is SGDLS and CDR2 is YYNGEE.

V gene TRBV29-1 combines with J gene TRBJ2-5, with 8 bases that match TRBD1. The CDR3 length is 13 residues. In germline, CDR1 is SQVTM, CDR2 ANQGSEA. V lost 3 bases, J lost 5 bases, and 5 bases stayed unmatched. Written as DNA, the CDR3 is TGCAGCGTTGACAGGGGGCAGGGGGAGACCCAGTACTTC. The encoded protein is CSVDRGQGETQYF.

J is TRBJ1-4 and V is TRBV19, with a weak D call TRBD1 (6 bases). V lost 5 bases to trimming and J lost 7 bases, with 20 bases between them. Germline V gene data show CDR1 as LNHDA and CDR2 as SQIVND (reference sequence). The CDR3 runs to 16 residues. The CDR3 DNA reads as TGTGCCAGTAGTCCCGGGCGGGGGGCGATCGGTGAAAAACTGTTTTTT. As protein: CASSPGRGAIGEKLFF.

This chain uses TRBV27 with TRBJ2-6; D is unclear. CDR1 and CDR2 (germline): MNHEY, SMNVEV (reference sequence). Trimming took off 2 bases at V and 2 bases at J, with 7 bases between the two ends. The CDR3 runs to 15 residues. The CDR3 reads CASSLRGTGANVLTF. CDR3 DNA sequence: TGTGCCAGCAGTTTACGAGGAACTGGGGCCAACGTCCTGACTTTC.

This rearrangement joins TRBV19 to TRBJ2-5; 8 bases line up with TRBD1. Germline CDR1 LNHDA, CDR2 SQIVND (reference sequence). J was trimmed by 5 bases and V by 6 bases; bases with no gene match: 11. The length of the CDR3 is 15 residues. The CDR3 sequence: CASSLGQGSQETQYF. CDR3 DNA sequence: TGTGCCAGTAGCCTAGGACAGGGATCCCAGGAGACCCAGTACTTC.

The chain employs TRBV10-3 and TRBJ1-6; D call uncertain. V was clipped by 2 bases and J by 7 bases, with 18 bases between them. The germline V gene has CDR1 ENHRY and CDR2 SYGVKD. The CDR3 extends over 17 amino acids. The CDR3 loop is CAISEPPRGRENSPLHF. The CDR3 coding sequence is TGTGCCATCAGTGAGCCACCCAGAGGCCGAGAGAATTCACCCCTCCACTTT.